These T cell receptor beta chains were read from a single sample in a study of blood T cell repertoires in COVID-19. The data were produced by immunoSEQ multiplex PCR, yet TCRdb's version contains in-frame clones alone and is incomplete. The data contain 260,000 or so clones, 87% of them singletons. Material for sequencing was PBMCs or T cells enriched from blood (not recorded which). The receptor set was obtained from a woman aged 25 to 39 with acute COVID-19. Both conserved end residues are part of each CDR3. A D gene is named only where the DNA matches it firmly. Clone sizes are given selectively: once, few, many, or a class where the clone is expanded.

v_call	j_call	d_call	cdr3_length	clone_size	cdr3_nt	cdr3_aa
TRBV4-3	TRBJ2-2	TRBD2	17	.	TGCGCCAGCAGCCAAGATAGCACTAGCGGGGGATCCGGGGAGCTGTTTTTT	CASSQDSTSGGSGELFF
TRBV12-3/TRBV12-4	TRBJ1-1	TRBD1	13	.	TGTGCCAGCAGTAGGACAGGGGAGCAAGAAGCTTTCTTT	CASSRTGEQEAFF
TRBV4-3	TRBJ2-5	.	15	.	TGCGCCAGCAGCCAAGAATATACTAGAGGGGAGACCCAGTACTTC	CASSQEYTRGETQYF
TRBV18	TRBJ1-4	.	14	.	TGTGCCAGCTCAGGGGGCGACCCTAATGAAAAACTGTTTTTT	CASSGGDPNEKLFF
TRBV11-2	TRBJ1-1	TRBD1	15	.	TGTGCCAGCAGCTTAGCCCCAGGGGGAGGCACTGAAGCTTTCTTT	CASSLAPGGGTEAFF
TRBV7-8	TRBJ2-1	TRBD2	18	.	TGTGCCAGCGATTCCCTAAAAAACAGCGGGGGGCGTTACAATGAGCAGTTCTTC	CASDSLKNSGGRYNEQFF
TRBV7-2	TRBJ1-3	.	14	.	TGTGCCAGCAGCTTTAACCGGGGTGGAAACACCATATATTTT	CASSFNRGGNTIYF
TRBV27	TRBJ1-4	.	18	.	TGTGCCAGCAGTTCACCAATTCCGGGACACCCTGCGCATGAAAAACTGTTTTTT	CASSSPIPGHPAHEKLFF
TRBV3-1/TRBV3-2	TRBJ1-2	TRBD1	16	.	TGTGCCAGCAGCCAAGTCCTCACGGACAGGGTCTATGGCTACACCTTC	CASSQVLTDRVYGYTF
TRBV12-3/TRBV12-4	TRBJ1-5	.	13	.	TGTGCCAGCAGTTTTGACAGTAATCAGCCCCAGCATTTT	CASSFDSNQPQHF
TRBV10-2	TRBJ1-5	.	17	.	TGCGCCAGCAGTGAGTCGTTTTTGGGCAGGGACAATCAGCCCCAGCATTTT	CASSESFLGRDNQPQHF
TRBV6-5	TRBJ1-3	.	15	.	TGTGCCAGCTCGGGTAGGGAGAGCTCTGGAAACACCATATATTTT	CASSGRESSGNTIYF
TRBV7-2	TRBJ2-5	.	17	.	TGTGCCAGCAGCTTAGTAGGGGCTGGCAGGAGACAAGAGACCCAGTACTTC	CASSLVGAGRRQETQYF
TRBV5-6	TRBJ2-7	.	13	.	TGTGCCAGCAGCTCCGTCCTACTCTACGAGCAGTACTTC	CASSSVLLYEQYF
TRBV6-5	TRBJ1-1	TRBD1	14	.	TGTGCCAGCAGCCACGGGACAGGGAACACTGAAGCTTTCTTT	CASSHGTGNTEAFF
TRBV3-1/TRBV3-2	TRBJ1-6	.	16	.	TGTGCCAGCAGCCGCCTGACAGCCGCGATTAATTCACCCCTCCACTTT	CASSRLTAAINSPLHF
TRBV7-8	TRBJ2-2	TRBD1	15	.	TGTGCCAGCAGCCCCCGGACAGGGCCCGCCGGGGAGCTGTTTTTT	CASSPRTGPAGELFF
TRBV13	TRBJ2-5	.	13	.	TGTGCCAGCAGGGCTCAGGGGCAAGAGACCCAGTACTTC	CASRAQGQETQYF
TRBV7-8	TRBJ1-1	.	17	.	TGTGCCAGCAACTTAGGGTTTTTGGCACAGGGGAACACTGAAGCTTTCTTT	CASNLGFLAQGNTEAFF
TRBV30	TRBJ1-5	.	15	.	TGTGCCTGGAGTGATTCGCCGGTGAGCAATCAGCCCCAGCATTTT	CAWSDSPVSNQPQHF
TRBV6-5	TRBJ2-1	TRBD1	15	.	TGTGCCAGCAGTCCCGGGACAGGGGGCTACAATGAGCAGTTCTTC	CASSPGTGGYNEQFF
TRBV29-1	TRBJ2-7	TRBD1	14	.	TGCAGCGCAAAAGCCCGGGACAGCTCCTACGAGCAGTACTTC	CSAKARDSSYEQYF
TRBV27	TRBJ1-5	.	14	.	TGTGCCAGCAGTTCCTTCGGGGTGGGGCAGCCCCAGCATTTT	CASSSFGVGQPQHF
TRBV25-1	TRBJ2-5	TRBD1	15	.	TGTGCCAGCAGTGAATTGGGACAGGGCCAAGAGACCCAGTACTTC	CASSELGQGQETQYF
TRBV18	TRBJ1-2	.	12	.	TGTGCCAGCTCACCGACAGAGTCTCGCTACACCTTC	CASSPTESRYTF
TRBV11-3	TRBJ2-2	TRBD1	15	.	TGTGCCAGCAGCCCTAGAGGGGGCGACGGCGGGGAGCTGTTTTTT	CASSPRGGDGGELFF
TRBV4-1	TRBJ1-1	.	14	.	TGCGCCAGCAGCCAAGATTATAGAGGCACTGAAGCTTTCTTT	CASSQDYRGTEAFF
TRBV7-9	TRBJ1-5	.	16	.	TGTGCCAGCAGCTTAGGGGGAGGGGATCGCAATCAGCCCCAGCATTTT	CASSLGGGDRNQPQHF
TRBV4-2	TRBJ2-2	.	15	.	TGTGCCAGCAGCCAGGAGGGCCAGGCGGGTCGGGAGCTGTTTTTT	CASSQEGQAGRELFF
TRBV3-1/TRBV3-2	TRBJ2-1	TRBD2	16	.	TGTGCCAGCAGCCGAGCGCGGGGGACCTCCTACAATGAGCAGTTCTTC	CASSRARGTSYNEQFF
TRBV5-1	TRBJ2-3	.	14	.	TGCGCCAGCAGCTCTAAACAGGGCGCAGATACGCAGTATTTT	CASSSKQGADTQYF
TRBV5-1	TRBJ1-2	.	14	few	TGCGCCAGCAGCTTGGAGGTCCGTAGGGGGGGCTACACCTTC	CASSLEVRRGGYTF
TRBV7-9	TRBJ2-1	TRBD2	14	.	TGTGCCAGCAGCCCTAGCGGGGGGGACAATGAGCAGTTCTTC	CASSPSGGDNEQFF
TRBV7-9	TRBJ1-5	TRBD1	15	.	TGTGCCAGCAGCGCGTCTGGACAGGGCCCTCAGCCCCAGCATTTT	CASSASGQGPQPQHF
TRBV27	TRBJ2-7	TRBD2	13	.	TGTGCCAGCAGAGGGTCGGGGGGACGGAAGCAGTACTTC	CASRGSGGRKQYF